One sample yielded the 21 T cell receptor beta chains listed below, sequenced in a study of Ad26.COV2.S vaccination and SARS-CoV-2 variants. Repertoires were generated with immunoSEQ multiplex PCR, while TCRdb's copy carries only in-frame clones and drops some. Altogether 250,000 to 300,000 clones are present, 80% to 90% being singletons, with the ten largest covering about 3.1%. Sample treatment: 15 to 20 received Ad26.COV2.S at low or high dose, single or two shots; about five received placebo; per-sample allocation not given. Specimen acquisition occurred on day 63 following the initial vaccine or placebo injection. The specimen comprised peripheral blood, sampled in a trial of Ad26.COV2.S vaccine versus placebo. These receptor sequences come from a person aged 18 to 59 who received the Ad26.COV2.S COVID-19 vaccine or a placebo.

This chain joins TRBV27 and TRBJ2-3; D is perhaps TRBD1 or TRBD2 (5 bases each). The CDR3 is 13 residues long. Trimming took off 3 bases at V and 5 bases at J, with 9 bases between the two ends. Germline CDR1 is MNHEY and CDR2 is SMNVEV (reference sequence). CDR3 loop: CASSFGARDTQYF. The CDR3, as DNA: TGTGCCAGCAGTTTCGGGGCGAGAGATACGCAGTATTTT.

The chain recombines TRBV28 with TRBJ1-5; D is unclear. The CDR3 consists of 15 residues. Trimming left V 3 bases short and J 2 bases short, with 11 bases between. Germline values: CDR1 MDHEN, CDR2 SYDVKM. The CDR3 reads CASSFRGEGNQPQHF. CDR3 DNA: TGTGCCAGCAGTTTCCGGGGTGAGGGCAATCAGCCCCAGCATTTT.

The CDR3 DNA reads as TGCAGTGCTAGTTTGGCGGGAGGGCGAGAGACCCAGTACTTC. This codes for CSASLAGGRETQYF. The V gene is TRBV20-1, the J gene TRBJ2-5, with TRBD2 identical over 9 bases. CDR1 and CDR2 (germline): DFQATT, SNEGSKA (reference sequence). Trimming took 3 bases from V and 4 from J; bases not matched to a gene: 6. CDR3 length: 14 residues.

About this clone: One junction end disagrees with the germline gene, perhaps due to a read error. The V call is TRBV9, the J call TRBJ1-4; a possible D gene is TRBD1 (6 bases). This CDR3 contains 15 residues. Germline V gives CDR1 SGDLS, CDR2 YYNGEE. This chain's CDR3 is CASSTTSGEGENLFF. The CDR3 DNA reads as TGTGCCAGCAGCACAACGTCAGGGGAGGGTGAAAACCTGTTTTTT.

The chain uses TRBV21-1 and TRBJ2-7; TRBD2 is the table's D call and was not checked against the DNA. TRBV21-1 is a listed pseudogene. There are 17 residues in the CDR3. This CDR3 is CASSKERSGGPSYEQYF. DNA of the CDR3: TGTGCCAGCAGCAAAGAGAGGAGCGGGGGGCCTTCCTACGAGCAGTACTTC.

This clone was picked up one time. V is TRBV5-1 and J is TRBJ1-1; 8 bases agree with TRBD1. V dropped 4 bases and J dropped 3; count of bases not matched to a gene: 11. Germline values: CDR1 SGHRS, CDR2 YFSETQ. The CDR3 has 16 residues. In nucleotides, the CDR3 is TGCGCCAGCAGCCGCGTTCGGACAGGGAGGTACACTGAAGCTTTCTTT. This codes for CASSRVRTGRYTEAFF.

The V call is TRBV10-3, the J call TRBJ1-2, with TRBD1 matching over 10 bases. Per the germline V gene, CDR1 is ENHRY and CDR2 is SYGVKD. Losses at the gene ends were 6 bases for V and 6 bases for J; bases not matched to a gene: 4. This CDR3 spans 13 amino acids. The CDR3 DNA follows: TGTGCCATCAGCGGGACAGGGGACGATGGCTACACCTTC. It specifies CAISGTGDDGYTF.

This clone occurred once. The rearrangement links TRBV28 to TRBJ2-1; 12 bases are a match to TRBD2. CDR1 is MDHEN and CDR2 is SYDVKM in the germline V gene. The trim removed 5 bases at V and 7 bases at J, leaving 9 bases unmatched. The CDR3 extends over 16 amino acids. DNA for the CDR3: TGTGCCAGCAGTCTCCCCCTAGCGGGGGGGCTAAATGAGCAGTTCTTC. Amino acid sequence: CASSLPLAGGLNEQFF. The complete variable domain, with remaining parts taken from reference TRBV28 and TRBJ2-1, reads DVKVTQSSRYLVKRTGEKVFLECVQDMDHENMFWYRQDPGLGLRLIYFSYDVKMKEKGDIPEGYSVSREKKERFSLILESASTNQTSMYLCASSLPLAGGLNEQFFGPGTRLTVL.

The V call is TRBV7-2, the J call TRBJ2-3; a weak D match, TRBD2 (7 bases). CDR3 length: 18 amino acids. CDR1 and CDR2 from the germline V gene are SGHTA and FQGNSA. Between the trimmed V and J ends, which lost 4 bases and 2 bases, there was a span of 22 bases. In DNA, the CDR3 is TGTGCCAGCAGCTCCCCCCGGGGGGCACTTACTCACACAGATACGCAGTATTTT. Protein product: CASSSPRGALTHTDTQYF.

The chain combines TRBV5-8 with TRBJ2-2; D might be TRBD1 (5 bases). The CDR3 covers 14 residues. The V end lost 4 bases, the J end lost 4 bases, and 11 bases lay between the germline ends. CDR1 and CDR2 from the germline V gene are SGHTS and YDEGEE. CDR3 region: CASSAGRATGELFF. CDR3 in DNA: TGTGCCAGCAGCGCCGGCAGGGCCACCGGGGAGCTGTTTTTT.

This clone was observed once. CDR3 in amino acids: CASSYLFTGEDGYTF. Written as DNA, the CDR3 is TGTGCCAGCAGCTACCTTTTTACAGGGGAGGACGGCTACACCTTC. The gene calls are TRBV7-8 and TRBJ1-2; the match to TRBD1 covers 7 bases. Germline V lookup: CDR1 SGHVS, CDR2 FQNEAQ. This CDR3 is built from 15 residues. J lost 8 bases, V lost 4 bases, and 13 bases had no gene match.

As concerns this clone: This CDR3 is also generated by other DNA sequences in the sample. The rearrangement links TRBV14 to TRBJ1-1; D not certain. CDR1 SGHDN and CDR2 FVKESK come from the germline V gene. V lost 3 bases and J 2 bases, leaving 7 bases between the germline ends. This CDR3 spans 13 amino acids. This CDR3 reads CASSQGVNTEAFF. The CDR3 nucleotides are TGTGCCAGCAGCCAGGGAGTAAACACTGAAGCTTTCTTT.

The J gene is TRBJ1-2, the V gene TRBV7-3; tentatively, D is TRBD1 (5 bases). Looked up from germline, CDR1 is SGHTA and CDR2 is FQGTGA. V was pared by 1 base and J by 3 bases, with 15 bases between. The CDR3 length is 16 residues. The CDR3 spells CASSLSPSAGHYGYTF. Written as DNA, the CDR3 is TGTGCCAGCAGCTTAAGCCCCTCAGCAGGGCACTATGGCTACACCTTC.

The chain recombines TRBV30 with TRBJ1-1; D gene ambiguous. CDR3 length: 11 residues. CDR1 is GTSNPN and CDR2 is SVGIG in the germline V gene (reference sequence). The V and J ends lost 4 bases and 4 bases respectively, with 7 bases between them. CDR3: CAWTAPTEAFF. The CDR3 bases are TGTGCCTGGACAGCCCCCACTGAAGCTTTCTTT.

This rearrangement joins TRBV10-3 to TRBJ2-7; 7 bases are shared with TRBD1. V lost 10 bases, J lost 5 bases, and 8 bases stayed unmatched. The CDR3 spans 12 residues. CDR1 and CDR2 from the germline V gene are ENHRY and SYGVKD. CDR3 in amino acids: CATLDRAHEQYF. CDR3 nucleotide sequence: TGTGCCACCTTAGACAGGGCCCACGAGCAGTACTTC.

In this sample, this clone turned up a few times. The chain has TRBV6-1 and TRBJ2-3; a possible D gene is TRBD1 (5 bases). This CDR3 has 17 residues. V lost 3 bases, J lost 1 base, and 17 bases lay in between. Germline V gene lookup returns CDR1 MNHNS and CDR2 SASEGT. Written as DNA, the CDR3 is TGTGCCAGCAGTGATCGGTGGCCGGTCAGGGGCACAGATACGCAGTATTTT. This translates into CASSDRWPVRGTDTQYF.

The genes are TRBV30 and TRBJ2-7, with TRBD1 as a possible D gene (6 bases). CDR1 is GTSNPN and CDR2 is SVGIG in the germline V gene (reference sequence). V was pared by 4 bases and J by 3 bases, with 7 bases between. CDR3 size: 11 residues. CDR3 loop: CAWTQGYEQYF. Written as DNA, the CDR3 is TGTGCCTGGACACAGGGCTACGAGCAGTACTTC.

About this clone itself: A read error may produce the germline difference seen at one junction end. This chain uses TRBV3-1 (or the pseudogene TRBV3-2) with TRBJ2-5; 10 bases map to TRBD2. CDR1 and CDR2 (germline): LGHDT, YNNKEL (reference sequence). The CDR3 contains 14 residues. This chain's CDR3 is CASTQAGGKETQYF. The CDR3 coding sequence is TGTGCCAGCACCCAAGCGGGGGGGAAAGAGACCCAGTACTTC.

For the CDR3, the DNA is TGTGCCAGCAGCTTAAGCAGTATGAGCTCTGGAAACACCATATATTTT. Its translation: CASSLSSMSSGNTIYF. V and J are TRBV7-9 and TRBJ1-3; D is unclear. The CDR3 has 16 amino acids. V dropped 2 bases and J dropped 0 bases, with 11 bases sitting between them. Per germline, CDR1 SEHNR and CDR2 FQNEAQ (reference sequence).

V usage is TRBV5-1 and J usage is TRBJ2-2; no definite D call. The V gene's germline CDR1 is SGHRS and CDR2 YFSETQ. V lost 4 bases and J lost 4, with 14 bases in between. The CDR3 is 15 amino acids. The DNA for the CDR3 is TGCGCCAGCAGCCCTGCATCGTTGAGCACCGGGGAGCTGTTTTTT. Translating it yields CASSPASLSTGELFF.

This chain connects TRBV9 to TRBJ2-7; perhaps TRBD2 as D (5 bases). CDR1 is SGDLS and CDR2 is YYNGEE in the germline V gene. The CDR3 covers 18 residues. V was pared by 3 bases and J by 2 bases, with 24 bases between. The CDR3 loop is CASSAGLRQVLEPYEQYF. The CDR3 DNA reads TGTGCCAGCAGCGCCGGACTTCGGCAGGTGCTCGAACCCTACGAGCAGTACTTC.